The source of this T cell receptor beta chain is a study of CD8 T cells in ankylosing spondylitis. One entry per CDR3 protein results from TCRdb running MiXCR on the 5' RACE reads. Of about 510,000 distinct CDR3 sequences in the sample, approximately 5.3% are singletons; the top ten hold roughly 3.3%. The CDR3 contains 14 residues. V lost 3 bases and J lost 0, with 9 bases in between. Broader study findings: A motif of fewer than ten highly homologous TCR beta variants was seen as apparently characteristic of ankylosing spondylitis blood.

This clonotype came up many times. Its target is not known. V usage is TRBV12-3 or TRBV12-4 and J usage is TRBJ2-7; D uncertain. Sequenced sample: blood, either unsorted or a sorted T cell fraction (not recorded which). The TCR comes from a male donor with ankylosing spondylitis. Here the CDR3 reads CASSFLQTSYEQYF. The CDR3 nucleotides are TGTGCCAGCAGTTTTCTCCAGACCTCCTACGAGCAGTACTTC.